This T cell receptor beta chain was documented in a study of T cells after yellow fever vaccination (dated by TCRdb to between 2018 and 2021). About the full investigation: The SMART-Seq v4 Ultra Low Input RNA kit was used to prepare libraries from fractions with low cell numbers. To follow T-cell clones before and after both primary and booster YFV17D yellow fever vaccination, bulk TCR alpha and beta repertoires underwent longitudinal sequencing. Two healthy male donors, one aged 18 to 29 and one aged 30 to 40 years, made up the cohort. Blood was drawn at multiple timepoints before and after primary and secondary immunization, with bulk PBMC replicates and cell subsets isolated. Points the paper makes about the study in general: Computational filtering was required because FACS-sorted repertoires could contain abundant contaminating clonotypes from the bulk population. The study included only a couple of donors, which limits how far the findings can be generalized. Most clones expanded after primary vaccination (roughly 96% of CD4 and roughly 90% of CD8) were re-detected after the booster, suggesting that broad memory maintenance occurred. Compared with the primary T-cell response, the secondary T-cell response was weaker but faster, peaking on day 5 rather than day 15. A small share of clonotypes was detected in both CD4 and CD8 compartments, with the overlap likely arising from convergent recombination.

TCR cDNA was synthesized by 5'RACE template switching, which introduced a universal primer site and unique molecular identifiers. Priming for cDNA synthesis came from both the TCR alpha and TCR beta constant segments. Two PCR steps were used to amplify libraries, with sample barcodes and sequencing adapters being added in the second step. Sequencing of libraries was done on Illumina HiSeq 2500 (2x100 bp) or NovaSeq (2x150 bp). As for the authors' bioinformatics: MIGEC handled demultiplexing of reads and collapsing into UMI consensus sequences, while MiXCR performed V(D)J alignment. Using edgeR on replicate PBMC samples, clonotypes were called vaccine-responding if FDR was below 0.01 and the log2 fold change was above 5 up to day 15. Each bulk clonotype received a CD4 or CD8 identity based on whether the sequenced CD4 or CD8 repertoire contained that clonotype at higher abundance. TCRdb passed the public sequencing reads through fastp at Q25 and MiXCR, retaining productive beta sequences. CDR3 protein duplicates are merged, each entry listing the most common genes and DNA. In this record, the V and J calls reflect TCRdb's handling and not the investigators' own analysis. Counted in this sample were 170,000 or so distinct CDR3 sequences; approximately 6.2% of them appeared once. The leading ten clones occupy about 2.7% of the sample.

The treatment or condition label, read with the paper, signifies: live attenuated yellow fever vaccine strain. A standard Ficoll-Paque protocol was used to isolate PBMCs from peripheral blood. Dynabeads CD4 and CD8 positive selection kits were used to isolate the CD4 and CD8 T-cell fractions. TriZol was used to extract RNA from bulk PBMCs, from CD4 and CD8 fractions, and from dextramer-positive and dextramer-negative fractions. Deletion took 2 bases off V and 7 bases off J, with a span of 11 bases between the germline ends. The germline V gene gives CDR1 as KGHSH and CDR2 as LQKENI. The CDR3 holds 13 amino acids from the cysteine to the phenylalanine. Here the CDR3 DNA is all that survives: 39 bases in frame from base 1. A note on this clonotype: Its antigen is still unknown. Per-base quality was not reported, and no clone a single base away is much larger than it.

The origin of this receptor is a man aged 18 to 29 who received the YFV17D yellow fever vaccine. The V and J segments used are TRBV18 and TRBJ1-2; the D gene assignment is ambiguous. The sample consisted of CD4+ T cells sorted from PBMCs, taken on the day of the first yellow fever vaccination. The CDR3 sequence is CASSPGRLSGYTF. DNA sequence: TGTGCCAGCTCACCAGGGAGGTTAAGTGGCTACACCTTC.